Presented here are 12 T cell receptor beta chains from one specimen sequenced in a study of blood T cell repertoires in COVID-19 (TCRdb year 2020). The library was made by the immunoSEQ multiplex PCR assay. TCRdb stores this immuneACCESS table with in-frame sequences only. Part of the clones is absent; in the studies checked, under half of the shortfall reflects unresolved V genes, and no reason is known for the rest. This sample comprises some 310,000 clones, nearly 90% of them detected only once. Jointly, the top ten make up 0.8% to 1.3% of the sample. What was sequenced was peripheral blood. The receptors were gathered from a woman aged 40 to 49 with COVID-19, enrolled during active disease.

The V and J genes are TRBV5-5 and TRBJ2-2; D possibly corresponds to TRBD1 (6 bases). With 1 base removed from V and 5 bases from J, the gap between germline ends came to 18 bases. Germline lookup yields CDR1 SGHKS and CDR2 YYEKEE (reference sequence). The CDR3 consists of 17 residues. CDR3 nucleotides: TGTGCCAGCAGCTTGAACGAAAAGTTAAGGGGGACCGGGGAGCTGTTTTTT. Encoded protein: CASSLNEKLRGTGELFF.

The chain links TRBV6-4 to TRBJ1-2, with a possible D match to TRBD1 (6 bases). Trimming cost V 7 bases and J 3 bases, with 18 bases left between them. This CDR3 spans 15 amino acids. The germline gives CDR1 MRHNA, CDR2 SNTAGT. DNA for the CDR3: TGTGCCAGCAACCTCTCTACAGGGACCTACTATGGCTACACCTTC. Translating gives CASNLSTGTYYGYTF.

CDR3 region: CASSLGQGVANYGYTF. The CDR3 DNA follows: TGCGCCAGCAGCCTTGGACAGGGGGTAGCTAACTATGGCTACACCTTC. V and J are TRBV5-1 and TRBJ1-2, with 10 bases matching TRBD1. V shed 4 bases and J 0 bases; nucleotides not matched to a gene: 6. Germline V gene sequence: CDR1 SGHRS, CDR2 YFSETQ. There are 16 residues in the CDR3.

The chain carries TRBV6-5 and TRBJ2-1; possibly TRBD2 for D (5 bases). This CDR3 comprises 13 residues. Between the trimmed V and J ends, which lost 6 bases and 7 bases, there was a span of 13 bases. Germline-derived CDR1 and CDR2 are MNHEY and SVGAGI. CDR3 loop: CASSPGRRNEQFF. The DNA for the CDR3 is TGTGCCAGCAGCCCCGGGCGGAGGAATGAGCAGTTCTTC.

This chain uses TRBV18 with TRBJ2-5; 8 bases match TRBD1. Germline V gene data show CDR1 as KGHSH and CDR2 as LQKENI. V shed 6 bases, J shed 3 bases, and the junction held 6 bases outside the gene matches. The CDR3 extends over 14 amino acids. CDR3 nucleotide sequence: TGTGCCAGCTCGGACAGGGTGTGGGAAGAGACCCAGTACTTC. Amino acids: CASSDRVWEETQYF.

This clone was seen just once. The chain combines TRBV6-5 with TRBJ1-1, with D uncertain. The CDR3 runs to 14 residues. Germline CDR1 reads MNHEY; CDR2 reads SVGAGI. Trimming left V 2 bases short and J 0 bases short, with 7 bases between. The CDR3, as DNA: TGTGCCAGCAGTTACGGAGAAATGAACACTGAAGCTTTCTTT. Amino acids: CASSYGEMNTEAFF.

V is TRBV30 and J is TRBJ2-3; 14 bases fit TRBD2. The V and J ends lost 3 bases and 4 bases, in that order; junction bases with no gene match: 6. From germline, CDR1 is GTSNPN and CDR2 SVGIG (reference sequence). The CDR3 consists of 16 residues. The CDR3: CAWRRRLAGGPDTQYF. The DNA for the CDR3 is TGTGCCTGGAGACGAAGACTAGCGGGAGGGCCAGATACGCAGTATTTT.

The rearrangement uses TRBV21-1 and TRBJ2-5; the DNA was not used to check the table's D call, TRBD1. TRBV21-1 is a pseudogene. The CDR3 loop spans 16 amino acids. The CDR3 sequence: CASSKAIDRSKETQYF. Written as DNA, the CDR3 is TGTGCCAGCAGCAAAGCAATCGACAGATCGAAAGAGACCCAGTACTTC.

The chain recombines TRBV27 with TRBJ1-2, with D unclear. The CDR3 has 11 amino acids. The V gene's germline CDR1 is MNHEY and CDR2 SMNVEV (reference sequence). V was trimmed by 3 bases and J by 4 bases, leaving 3 bases between them. CDR3 DNA sequence: TGTGCCAGCAGTTTCGGCTATGGCTACACCTTC. It encodes CASSFGYGYTF.

The chain carries TRBV27 and TRBJ1-3, with unresolved D. CDR3 length: 16 residues. V dropped 0 bases and J dropped 0 bases, with 9 bases sitting between them. The germline V gene encodes CDR1 MNHEY and CDR2 SMNVEV (reference sequence). The CDR3 region is CASSLSTPRSGNTIYF. CDR3 DNA sequence: TGTGCCAGCAGTTTATCGACACCCCGCTCTGGAAACACCATATATTTT.

This chain links TRBV6-5 with TRBJ2-5, with D tentatively TRBD1 (6 bases). V was cut by 5 bases and J by 4 bases, with 8 bases left in between. There are 12 residues in the CDR3. In germline, CDR1 is MNHEY, CDR2 SVGAGI. In DNA, the CDR3 is TGTGCCAGCAGTCCGGACAGAGAGACCCAGTACTTC. Translated, it gives CASSPDRETQYF.

The J gene is TRBJ2-3, the V gene TRBV9; 9 bases fit TRBD2. J was trimmed by 0 bases and V by 6 bases; bases with no gene match: 8. Germline V gene lookup returns CDR1 SGDLS and CDR2 YYNGEE. The CDR3 spans 16 residues. CDR3 DNA: TGTGCCAGCAATGCGGGGGGGCGAGTAAGCACAGATACGCAGTATTTT. Amino acid sequence: CASNAGGRVSTDTQYF.